A single TCR beta chain is shown here with its context. The antigen remains unidentified. The entry originates in a study of post-analysis software for immune sequencing data. Study-wide background: Recorded disease courses covered relapsing-remitting, secondary progressive and progressive-relapsing multiple sclerosis. Some patients had no subtype annotation. Study findings and constraints: Among roughly 5 TRBV segments more frequent in patients than controls were TRBV5-6, TRBV5-1 and TRBV20-1. Those samples that were prepared in the same batch co-clustered strongly by F measure. Compared with controls, patients showed significantly lower normalized Chao1 diversity.

The V gene's germline CDR1 is SGDLS and CDR2 YYNGEE. The CDR3 has 17 residues. The ends lost 0 bases at V and 5 bases at J; junction bases unmatched: 10. Unique molecular identifiers were carried by the TCR beta cDNA libraries. TCRdb recomputed calls from the PCR reads with MiXCR, one row per CDR3 protein. This table holds some 890,000 distinct CDR3 sequences, 53% found once. Material: blood. V is TRBV9 and J is TRBJ2-1; 8 positions agree with TRBD1. This TCR was sampled from a girl between 5 and 17 years old with multiple sclerosis. In DNA form, the CDR3 reads TGTGCCAGCAGCGTAGATTTTAGGACAGGGCGAAACAATGAGCAGTTCTTC. Translated: CASSVDFRTGRNNEQFF.